This T cell receptor beta chain was captured by sequencing in a study of cytomegalovirus exposure and HLA in healthy donors. Study background: The Caucasian-associated ancestry cluster contained about 80% of the roughly 370 genotyped donors. General study points: At a 0.05 false discovery rate, a later analysis found 15,000 to 20,000 TCR beta sequences to be associated with HLA alleles. The authors later linked a missense DCLRE1C variant to TCR beta V- and J-gene trimming.

This CDR3 has 13 amino acids. The germline V gene has CDR1 MNHEY and CDR2 SMNVEV (reference sequence). Deletions cut 6 bases from V and 6 bases from J, with 15 bases between. In the case of this clone: Its cognate antigen is unknown.

PCR involved 60 Vbeta and 13 Jbeta primers. The data were produced by immunoSEQ multiplex PCR, yet TCRdb's version contains in-frame clones alone and is incomplete. The sample includes 150,000 to 200,000 clones, roughly 74% of them seen just once. This clonotype was sampled from a woman aged 30 to 39 in good health and CMV-seronegative. The chain carries TRBV27 and TRBJ2-7; tentative D call: TRBD2 (6 bases). Sample: PBMCs. Here the CDR3 reads CASRVGGWGEQYF. CDR3 coding DNA: TGTGCCAGCAGAGTTGGGGGGTGGGGCGAGCAGTACTTC.